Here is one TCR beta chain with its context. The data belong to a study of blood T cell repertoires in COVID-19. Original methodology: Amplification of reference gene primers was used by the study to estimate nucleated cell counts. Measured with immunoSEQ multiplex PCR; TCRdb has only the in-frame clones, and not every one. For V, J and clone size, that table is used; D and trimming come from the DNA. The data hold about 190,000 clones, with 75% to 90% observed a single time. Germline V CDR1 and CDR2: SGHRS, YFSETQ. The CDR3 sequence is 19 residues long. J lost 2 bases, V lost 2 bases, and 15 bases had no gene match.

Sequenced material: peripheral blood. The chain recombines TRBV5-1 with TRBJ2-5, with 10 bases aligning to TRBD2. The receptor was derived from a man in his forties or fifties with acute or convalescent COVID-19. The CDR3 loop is CASSFVPLASLAGQETQYF. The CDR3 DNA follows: TGCGCCAGCAGCTTCGTCCCACTAGCGTCACTAGCGGGGCAAGAGACCCAGTACTTC.